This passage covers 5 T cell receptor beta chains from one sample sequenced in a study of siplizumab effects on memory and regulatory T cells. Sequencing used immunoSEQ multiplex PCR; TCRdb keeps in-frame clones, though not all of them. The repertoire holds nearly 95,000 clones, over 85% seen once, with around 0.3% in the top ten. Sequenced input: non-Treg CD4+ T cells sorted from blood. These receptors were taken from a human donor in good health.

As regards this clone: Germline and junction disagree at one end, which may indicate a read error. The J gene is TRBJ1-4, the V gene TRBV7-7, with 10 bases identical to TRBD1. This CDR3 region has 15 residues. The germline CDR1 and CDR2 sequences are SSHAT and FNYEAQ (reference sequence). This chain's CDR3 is CASSATGGTNEKLFF. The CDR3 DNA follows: TGTGCTAGCAGCGCGACAGGGGGCACTAATGAAAAACTGTTTTTT.

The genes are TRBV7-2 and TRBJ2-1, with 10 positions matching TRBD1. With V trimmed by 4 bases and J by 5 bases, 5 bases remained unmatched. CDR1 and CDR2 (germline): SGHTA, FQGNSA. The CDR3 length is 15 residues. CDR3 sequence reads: CASSYRTGGDNEQFF. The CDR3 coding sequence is TGTGCCAGCAGCTACCGGACAGGGGGGGACAATGAGCAGTTCTTC.

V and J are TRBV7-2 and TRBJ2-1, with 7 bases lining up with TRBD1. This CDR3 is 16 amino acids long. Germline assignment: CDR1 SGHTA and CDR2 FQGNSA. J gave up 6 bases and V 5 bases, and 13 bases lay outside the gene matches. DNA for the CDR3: TGTGCCAGCAGCAACCCTCAGGGGGTAATGGGCAATGAGCAGTTCTTC. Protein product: CASSNPQGVMGNEQFF. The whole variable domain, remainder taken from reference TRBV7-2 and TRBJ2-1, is GAGVSQSPSNKVTEKGKDVELRCDPISGHTALYWYRQSLGQGLEFLIYFQGNSAPDKSGLPSDRFSAERTGGSVSTLTIQRTQQEDSAVYLCASSNPQGVMGNEQFFGPGTRLTVL.

CDR3 nucleotides: TGTGCCAGTAGTACGACAGAAGGGGTCGAGACCCAGTACTTC. It translates to CASSTTEGVETQYF. The rearrangement uses TRBV19 and TRBJ2-5; D is possibly TRBD1 (5 bases). In germline, CDR1 is LNHDA, CDR2 SQIVND (reference sequence). CDR3 length: 14 amino acids. The V gene lost 4 bases and the J gene lost 5 bases, with 14 bases spanning the gap.

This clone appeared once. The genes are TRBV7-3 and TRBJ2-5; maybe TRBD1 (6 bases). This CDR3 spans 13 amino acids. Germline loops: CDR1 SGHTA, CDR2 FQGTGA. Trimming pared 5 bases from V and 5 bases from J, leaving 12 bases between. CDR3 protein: CASSPQGGETQYF. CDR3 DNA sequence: TGTGCCAGCAGCCCACAGGGTGGGGAGACCCAGTACTTC.